One sample yielded the 17 T cell receptor beta chains listed below, sequenced in a study of blood T cell repertoires in COVID-19. Generated by immunoSEQ multiplex PCR, the TCRdb table keeps only in-frame clones and is missing some. The sample shows 200,000 to 250,000 clones, approximately 82% of them seen only once. The material sequenced was PBMCs or T cells enriched from blood (not recorded which). The origin of the receptors is a middle-aged man who had recovered from COVID-19.

This chain connects TRBV7-3 to TRBJ2-1; 7 bases are a match to TRBD2. The germline gives CDR1 SGHTA, CDR2 FQGTGA. V lost 4 bases and J lost 1; bases outside the gene matches: 4. CDR3 size: 15 residues. The CDR3 DNA follows: TGTGCCAGCAGCTCTGGACTAGGTTCCTACAATGAGCAGTTCTTC. Translated: CASSSGLGSYNEQFF.

V usage is TRBV28 and J usage is TRBJ1-1; tentative D call: TRBD1 (5 bases). Trimming shortened V by 6 bases and J by 11 bases, and 19 bases separated the two germline ends. Germline CDR1 is MDHEN and CDR2 is SYDVKM. CDR3 length equals 13 residues. CDR3 bases: TGTGCCAGCAGCCTAGACAGTATTGAAGCGGCTTTCTTT. It specifies CASSLDSIEAAFF.

The CDR3 loop is CATSRETGGYYEQYF. The CDR3, as DNA: TGTGCCACCAGCAGAGAAACAGGGGGCTACTACGAGCAGTACTTC. The chain couples TRBV15 to TRBJ2-7, with 9 bases aligning to TRBD1. After removal of 0 bases from V and 3 bases from J, the junction contained 3 bases not matched to a gene. Germline CDR1 and CDR2: LNHNV and YYDKDF (reference sequence). CDR3 size: 15 residues.

The chain employs TRBV9 and TRBJ2-7; the D is unclear. Trimming took off 2 bases at V and 6 bases at J, with 12 bases between the two ends. The germline CDR1 and CDR2 sequences are SGDLS and YYNGEE. This CDR3 spans 13 amino acids. CDR3 bases: TGTGCCAGCAGCGTTCCTGGGCAGGCCGAGCAGTACTTC. It specifies CASSVPGQAEQYF. The full variable domain, completed using reference TRBV9 and TRBJ2-7, is DSGVTQTPKHLITATGQRVTLRCSPRSGDLSVYWYQQSLDQGLQFLIQYYNGEERAKGNILERFSAQQFPDLHSELNLSSLELGDSALYFCASSVPGQAEQYFGPGTRLTVT.

This CDR3 is CASRGLAVREQYF. The DNA for the CDR3 is TGTGCCAGCAGGGGACTAGCAGTTCGCGAGCAGTACTTC. The chain recombines TRBV27 with TRBJ2-7, with 9 bases that match TRBD2. The CDR3 has 13 residues. V shed 6 bases and J 6 bases; nucleotides not matched to a gene: 6. Looked up from germline, CDR1 is MNHEY and CDR2 is SMNVEV (reference sequence).

This chain uses TRBV19 with TRBJ1-1; the D gene is possibly TRBD1 (6 bases). The V end lost 3 bases, the J end lost 3 bases, and 14 bases lay between the germline ends. This CDR3 has 15 amino acids. Germline values: CDR1 LNHDA, CDR2 SQIVND (reference sequence). The CDR3 coding sequence is TGTGCCAGTAGTATCTATACAGGGACGGACACTGAAGCTTTCTTT. Translation: CASSIYTGTDTEAFF.

The rearrangement joins TRBV13 to TRBJ1-4, with D unclear. The CDR3 is made up of 15 amino acids. The germline gives CDR1 PRHDT, CDR2 FYEKMQ (reference sequence). Trimming stripped 5 bases from V and 0 bases from J, with 10 bases between. DNA for the CDR3: TGTGCCAGCAGCAAAATGGGAGCAACTAATGAAAAACTGTTTTTT. Its translation: CASSKMGATNEKLFF.

This clone was counted once. Mismatch with germline at one junction end may stem from a read error. This sequence joins TRBV6-5 and TRBJ2-5, with D unresolved. There are 11 residues in the CDR3. The germline gives CDR1 MNHEY, CDR2 SVGAGI. CDR3 DNA sequence: TGTGCCAGCAGGGCCCTGCAGGTCTTGGACTTC. Its translation is CASRALQVLDF.

The chain carries TRBV6-1 and TRBJ2-6, with 8 positions matching TRBD1. Trimming cost V 4 bases and J 1 base; bases outside gene matches: 6. The V gene's germline CDR1 is MNHNS and CDR2 SASEGT. The CDR3 loop spans 17 amino acids. CDR3 region: CASSVGQGVSGANVLTF. The CDR3 region has the DNA TGTGCCAGCAGTGTTGGACAGGGAGTTTCTGGGGCCAACGTCCTGACTTTC.

V gene TRBV5-1 combines with J gene TRBJ2-3; TRBD2 is a possible D gene (5 bases). The V gene's germline CDR1 is SGHRS and CDR2 YFSETQ. Deletions cut 3 bases from V and 2 bases from J, with 7 bases between. There are 13 residues in the CDR3. The CDR3 DNA reads TGCGCCAGCAGCTCTCTAGCCACAGATACGCAGTATTTT. It codes for CASSSLATDTQYF.

This chain links TRBV19 with TRBJ1-2, with 8 bases identical to TRBD1. The CDR3 length is 19 residues. V gave up 6 bases and J gave up 8 bases; unmatched junction bases: 26. Germline-derived CDR1 and CDR2 are LNHDA and SQIVND (reference sequence). CDR3 amino acids: CASRHPLRQGQSVLGGYTF. The CDR3 DNA sequence: TGTGCCAGTAGACACCCTTTAAGACAGGGGCAGAGCGTTCTTGGAGGCTACACCTTC.

This chain links TRBV28 with TRBJ1-2; TRBD1 agrees at 10 bases. This CDR3 region has 14 residues. CDR1 and CDR2 from the germline V gene are MDHEN and SYDVKM. J lost 7 bases, V lost 5 bases, and 7 bases had no gene match. The CDR3 is CASSLDRGLGGYTF. The DNA for the CDR3 is TGTGCCAGCAGTCTAGACAGGGGGCTGGGTGGCTACACCTTC.

The chain is built from TRBV7-4 and TRBJ1-4; a weak D match, TRBD1 (6 bases). Trimming took 1 base from V and 6 from J, leaving 18 bases between them. This CDR3 is built from 17 residues. Per germline, CDR1 SGHVT and CDR2 SQSDAQ. The CDR3 reads CASSLGTHGTSHEKLFF. The CDR3 nucleotides are TGTGCCAGCAGCTTAGGGACTCACGGGACAAGTCATGAAAAACTGTTTTTT.

This clone has a handful of counts. The rearrangement uses TRBV5-1 and TRBJ1-5; possible D gene TRBD1, 6 bases. Germline assignment: CDR1 SGHRS and CDR2 YFSETQ. The CDR3 extends over 14 amino acids. The V end lost 2 bases, the J end lost 5 bases, and 11 bases lay between the germline ends. The CDR3 nucleotides read TGCGCCAGCAGCTTACAGGGAACCGATCAGCCCCAGCATTTT. It specifies CASSLQGTDQPQHF.

This chain connects TRBV28 to TRBJ1-1, with 8 nucleotides matching TRBD1. The V gene's germline CDR1 is MDHEN and CDR2 SYDVKM. CDR3 length equals 15 residues. The V gene end was trimmed by 6 bases and the J gene end by 4 bases; junction bases not matched to a gene: 10. CDR3 sequence: CASRPESTGVTEAFF. The CDR3 nucleotides read TGTGCCAGCAGGCCAGAATCGACAGGGGTCACTGAAGCTTTCTTT.

The V gene is TRBV18, the J gene TRBJ2-5; 8 bases map to TRBD2. Germline assignment: CDR1 KGHSH and CDR2 LQKENI. Trimming cost V 6 bases and J 4 bases; bases outside gene matches: 4. This CDR3 is built from 13 residues. The CDR3 DNA follows: TGTGCCAGCTCGCCGGGGGGGCCAGAGACCCAGTACTTC. This codes for CASSPGGPETQYF.

This chain connects TRBV28 to TRBJ2-7; 9 bases line up with TRBD1. The CDR3 runs 16 residues. The trim removed 8 bases at V and 0 bases at J, leaving 11 bases unmatched. Germline-derived CDR1 and CDR2 are MDHEN and SYDVKM. Written as DNA, the CDR3 is TGTGCCAGCGTTTCGTCCGGGACAGGGAGCTCCTACGAGCAGTACTTC. This gives the protein CASVSSGTGSSYEQYF.